Listed here are 2 T cell receptor beta chains from one sample, sequenced in a study of blood T cell repertoires in COVID-19. Assay: immunoSEQ multiplex PCR; the TCRdb copy retains only in-frame clones and omits some. Counted here are a few hundred thousand clones, around 84% occurring once; the ten biggest clones make up 4% to 5%. The sample comprised peripheral blood. The source of these receptors is a man aged 55 to 70 with acute or convalescent COVID-19.

This rearrangement joins TRBV13 to TRBJ1-5, with D possibly TRBD1 on 5 matching bases. Germline V CDR1 and CDR2: PRHDT, FYEKMQ (reference sequence). V was trimmed by 5 bases and J by 3 bases, leaving 23 bases between them. The CDR3 spans 18 residues. The CDR3 loop reads CASSARRLGHGNNQPQHF. The CDR3 DNA reads TGTGCCAGCAGCGCCCGGCGCCTAGGACACGGTAACAATCAGCCCCAGCATTTT.

This chain links TRBV6-1 with TRBJ2-3; D gene uncertain. The CDR3 extends over 12 amino acids. Trimming pared 2 bases from V and 5 bases from J, leaving 5 bases between. Germline assignment: CDR1 MNHNS and CDR2 SASEGT. The CDR3 loop reads CASSERGDTQYF. The DNA for the CDR3 is TGTGCCAGCAGTGAACGAGGAGATACGCAGTATTTT.